This paragraph reports one TCR beta chain. Its matching antigen is unknown. Purity of each sorted population was above 95%. This CDR3 comprises 15 residues. The V segment lost 5 bases and the J segment 7 bases; nucleotides outside the gene matches: 8. Germline values: CDR1 SGHAT, CDR2 FQNNGV. The record originates from a study of beta chain features in type 1 diabetes. Background on the study: Taken together, all samples contributed roughly 100 million examined sorted cells. Study-level points and caveats: These data did not resolve whether HLA type affects TCRB rearrangement. TCRB CDR3s were moderately but significantly shorter in Type 1 diabetes patients in all four CD4+ subsets.

As every portion of the isolated RNA was reverse transcribed, the sequencing read expressed TCRB transcripts. The method was immunoSEQ multiplex PCR; TCRdb's version includes in-frame clones alone and lacks a portion of them. The sample consists of about 190,000 clones, less than 10% of them appearing once. The sample was central memory CD4+ T cells from blood. V and J are TRBV11-2 and TRBJ2-1; 10 nucleotides match TRBD2. The receptor was isolated from a man aged 18 to 30 with type 1 diabetes. The CDR3 nucleotides are TGTGCCAGCAGCCTTGCGGCTAGCGGGAGTAATGAGCAGTTCTTC. This sequence encodes CASSLAASGSNEQFF.